This TCR beta chain was identified during a study of T-cell memory formation after mild COVID-19. There are a few counts of this clonotype. This CDR3 has 13 amino acids. Per germline, CDR1 MNHEY and CDR2 SVGEGT. Trimming took 4 bases from V and 7 from J; bases not matched to a gene: 6. MiXCR, applied by TCRdb to the 5' RACE reads, yields one record per CDR3 protein. The table has hundreds of thousands of distinct CDR3 sequences, around 8% seen once. The TCR was taken from a man aged 18 to 29 who had mild COVID-19 (a few samples of this study predate the infection). Cell type and time point are not known. Sequencing was carried out using PBMCs or a T cell subset sorted from them (not recorded which). V usage is TRBV6-2 or TRBV6-3 and J usage is TRBJ2-5; 7 bases line up with TRBD1. The CDR3 nucleotides are TGTGCCAGCAGTTCGACAGGGAGCGCGACCCAGTACTTC. Translating gives CASSSTGSATQYF.